The following is a T cell receptor (beta chain) sequence with its context. The data belong to a study of blood T cell repertoires in COVID-19. About the study: Sites in the United States, Italy and Spain provided acute and convalescent COVID-19 samples.

Authors' analysis steps: Reference gene primer amplification yielded estimated nucleated cell counts. TCRdb's table, derived via immunoSEQ multiplex PCR, lists solely in-frame clones and lacks some. That table furnishes V, J and clone size, whereas the DNA furnished D and trimming. The table lists about 290,000 clones, roughly 89% of them singletons. CDR1 MNHNS and CDR2 SASEGT come from the germline V gene. This CDR3 is 18 amino acids long. The ends were cut back, 0 bases at V and 6 bases at J, with 21 bases in the middle. Sequencing input: peripheral blood. This TCR came from a woman aged 40-49 years who had recovered from COVID-19. This chain uses TRBV6-1 with TRBJ1-5, with unresolved D. For the CDR3, the DNA is TGTGCCAGCAGTGAAGCCCGGGGAGGGCTTTTTGCCGTTCAGCCCCAGCATTTT. Its protein is CASSEARGGLFAVQPQHF.